Each of the 17 T cell receptor beta chains below was sequenced from the same sample in a study of cytomegalovirus exposure and HLA in healthy donors. The protocol was immunoSEQ multiplex PCR, while the TCRdb copy is restricted to in-frame clones and leaves out a portion. The table shows about 98,000 clones, with 87% occurring only once. The sample was PBMCs. The origin of the receptors is a woman in her thirties in good health and CMV-seronegative.

The V and J genes are TRBV6-1 and TRBJ2-5; TRBD2 is a possible D gene (6 bases). V shed 6 bases and J shed 4 bases, with 12 bases lying between them. The germline gives CDR1 MNHNS, CDR2 SASEGT. The CDR3 totals 13 residues. The CDR3 DNA sequence: TGTGCCAGCAGCCGACGGGGGAGAGAGACCCAGTACTTC. This translates into CASSRRGRETQYF.

This chain joins TRBV29-1 and TRBJ2-5; 10 bases agree with TRBD1. Germline trimming cut 6 bases from V and 5 bases from J; bases unmatched to any gene: 9. The germline gives CDR1 SQVTM, CDR2 ANQGSEA. The CDR3 contains 14 residues. The CDR3 DNA sequence: TGCAGCGTCGGATGGGACAGGGGTAGGGAGACCCAGTACTTC. Residues: CSVGWDRGRETQYF. The full variable domain, rest sourced from reference TRBV29-1 and TRBJ2-5, is SAVISQKPSRDICQRGTSLTIQCQVDSQVTMMFWYRQQPGQSLTLIATANQGSEATYESGFVIDKFPISRPNLTFSTLTVSNMSPEDSSIYLCSVGWDRGRETQYFGPGTRLLVL.

This clone was observed once. This sequence joins TRBV7-2 and TRBJ1-4, with a tentative D call TRBD1 (6 bases). This CDR3 region has 15 residues. Germline CDR1 SGHTA, CDR2 FQGNSA. V lost 5 bases, J lost 7 bases, and 17 bases lay in between. The CDR3 DNA follows: TGTGCCAGCAGCCCACAGACAGGTTGGAGTGAAAAACTGTTTTTT. Translation: CASSPQTGWSEKLFF.

As concerns this clone: Other DNA variants within this sample encode the same CDR3. The chain employs TRBV7-9 and TRBJ1-2; D might be TRBD1 (6 bases). The CDR3 has 12 residues. Germline V gene sequence: CDR1 SEHNR, CDR2 FQNEAQ (reference sequence). Trimming removed 3 bases from V and 7 bases from J, with 9 bases in between. The CDR3 DNA follows: TGTGCCAGCAGCTTCAACAGGGCTGGCTACACCTTC. Encoded protein: CASSFNRAGYTF. Looking up the rest from reference TRBV7-9 and TRBJ1-2 gives the full variable domain: DTGVSQNPRHKITKRGQNVTFRCDPISEHNRLYWYRQTLGQGPEFLTYFQNEAQLEKSRLLSDRFSAERPKGSFSTLEIQRTEQGDSAMYLCASSFNRAGYTFGSGTRLTVV.

CDR3 residues: CASRPFGLRDRGVEQYF. In nucleotides, the CDR3 is TGTGCCAGCAGACCTTTTGGCCTCCGGGACAGGGGGGTCGAGCAGTACTTC. The rearrangement links TRBV28 to TRBJ2-7; 11 bases map to TRBD1. The CDR3 has 17 amino acids. The trim removed 6 bases at V and 6 bases at J, leaving 16 bases unmatched. The germline V gene has CDR1 MDHEN and CDR2 SYDVKM.

In its sample, this clone was seen a few times. The gene calls are TRBV5-1 and TRBJ2-7, with a weak D call TRBD2 (5 bases). This CDR3 region has 15 residues. V dropped 0 bases and J dropped 6 bases, with 16 bases sitting between them. Germline V gene data show CDR1 as SGHRS and CDR2 as YFSETQ. The CDR3 nucleotides read TGCGCCAGCAGCTTGGTTCCGGGATCGAATGTCGAGCAGTACTTC. This codes for CASSLVPGSNVEQYF.

This chain connects TRBV16 to TRBJ2-1; TRBD1 agrees at 7 bases. The V and J ends lost 0 bases and 12 bases, in that order; junction bases with no gene match: 14. Germline V gene lookup returns CDR1 KGHSY and CDR2 FQNENV. The CDR3 has 16 amino acids. The CDR3 spells CASSQSLQGRISGQFF. In nucleotides, the CDR3 is TGTGCCAGCAGCCAATCGTTACAGGGGCGCATCAGTGGGCAGTTCTTC.

The chain links TRBV20-1 to TRBJ1-1; no clear D. This CDR3 has 10 amino acids. The germline gives CDR1 DFQATT, CDR2 SNEGSKA (reference sequence). The ends were cut back, 6 bases at V and 6 bases at J, with 8 bases in the middle. The CDR3 spells CSAKQPEAFF. CDR3 sequence (DNA): TGCAGTGCCAAACAACCTGAAGCTTTCTTT.

The chain uses TRBV5-1 and TRBJ2-3, with 7 positions matching TRBD2. The germline V gene encodes CDR1 SGHRS and CDR2 YFSETQ. This CDR3 region has 15 residues. With 4 bases clipped from V and 3 bases from J, the junction kept 8 bases outside the gene matches. This CDR3 reads CASSGVDGRTDTQYF. The CDR3 DNA reads as TGCGCCAGCAGCGGCGTCGACGGGAGGACAGATACGCAGTATTTT.

A remark on this clone: At one end, the junction sequence differs from germline, possibly due to a read error. This chain joins TRBV5-1 and TRBJ1-6; D is uncertain. The CDR3 has 14 amino acids. From germline, CDR1 is SGHRS and CDR2 YFSETQ. CDR3 in amino acids: CASSLGGFNSPLHF. The CDR3 region has the DNA TGCGCCAGCAGTTTGGGAGGGTTCAATTCACCCCTCCACTTT. Based on the CDR3 plus reference TRBV5-1 and TRBJ1-6, the full variable domain is KAGVTQTPRYLIKTRGQQVTLSCSPISGHRSVSWYQQTPGQGLQFLFEYFSETQRNKGNFPGRFSGRQFSNSRSEMNVSTLELGDSALYLCASSLGGFNSPLHFGNGTRLTVT.

The chain carries TRBV19 and TRBJ1-1; D call uncertain. V shed 6 bases and J shed 3 bases, with 14 bases lying between them. CDR1 LNHDA and CDR2 SQIVND come from the germline V gene (reference sequence). CDR3 length: 14 residues. CDR3 residues: CASSRTADDTEAFF. CDR3 nucleotide sequence: TGTGCCAGTAGCCGGACTGCGGACGACACTGAAGCTTTCTTT.

J is TRBJ2-1 and V is TRBV10-2; 8 nucleotides match TRBD2. CDR1 is WSHSY and CDR2 is SAAADI in the germline V gene. V dropped 6 bases and J dropped 9; count of bases not matched to a gene: 16. The CDR3 is made up of 16 amino acids. The CDR3 region is CASSQRLAGSGGEQFF. CDR3 nucleotides: TGCGCCAGCAGCCAGCGGCTAGCGGGCTCGGGGGGTGAGCAGTTCTTC.

The genes are TRBV7-9 and TRBJ2-7, with 10 bases lining up with TRBD1. The V gene's germline CDR1 is SEHNR and CDR2 FQNEAQ (reference sequence). V trimming: 2 bases; J trimming: 4 bases; junction bases outside the gene matches: 14. The CDR3 sequence is 18 residues long. CDR3 DNA: TGTGCCAGCAGCTTATCCGACAGGGGGCTCCTGAAAACTTACGAGCAGTACTTC. This translates into CASSLSDRGLLKTYEQYF. Together with reference TRBV7-9 and TRBJ2-7, the CDR3 gives the full variable domain: DTGVSQNPRHKITKRGQNVTFRCDPISEHNRLYWYRQTLGQGPEFLTYFQNEAQLEKSRLLSDRFSAERPKGSFSTLEIQRTEQGDSAMYLCASSLSDRGLLKTYEQYFGPGTRLTVT.

The chain joins TRBV5-1 to TRBJ1-1; unclear D gene. Trimming took off 0 bases at V and 1 base at J, with 16 bases between the two ends. CDR1 and CDR2 (germline): SGHRS, YFSETQ. This CDR3 spans 17 amino acids. The CDR3 DNA sequence: TGCGCCAGCAGCTTGGTGTCCAGTTTGACATGGAACACTGAAGCTTTCTTT. Its protein product is CASSLVSSLTWNTEAFF.

V gene TRBV6-1 combines with J gene TRBJ1-4; D uncertain. The CDR3 is 13 amino acids. Per germline, CDR1 MNHNS and CDR2 SASEGT. The V end lost 7 bases, the J end lost 4 bases, and 10 bases lay between the germline ends. The CDR3 sequence is CASTGGLNEKLFF. For the CDR3, the DNA is TGTGCCAGCACCGGCGGCCTTAATGAAAAACTGTTTTTT.

The gene calls are TRBV5-1 and TRBJ2-7, with 7 bases identical to TRBD1. V gave up 4 bases and J gave up 6 bases; unmatched junction bases: 10. The CDR3 extends over 14 amino acids. The V gene's germline CDR1 is SGHRS and CDR2 YFSETQ. The CDR3 loop is CASSAQTGPSEQYF. The CDR3 DNA is TGCGCCAGCAGCGCCCAGACAGGGCCCTCCGAGCAGTACTTC.

In nucleotides, the CDR3 is TGTGCCAGCTCACCACTAATGAGACAAGGCACCGGGGAGCTGTTTTTT. Its translation: CASSPLMRQGTGELFF. The chain combines TRBV18 with TRBJ2-2; D is unresolved. V lost 1 base and J 4 bases, leaving 13 bases between the germline ends. CDR1 KGHSH and CDR2 LQKENI come from the germline V gene. CDR3 size: 16 residues. The variable domain in full, completed from reference TRBV18 and TRBJ2-2, reads NAGVMQNPRHLVRRRGQEARLRCSPMKGHSHVYWYRQLPEEGLKFMVYLQKENIIDESGMPKERFSAEFPKEGPSILRIQQVVRGDSAAYFCASSPLMRQGTGELFFGEGSRLTVL.